These 25 T cell receptor beta chains originate from one sample sequenced in a study of shared clonotypes between healthy human individuals (dated by TCRdb to 2020 to 2022). The library was produced with the immunoSEQ multiplex PCR assay. In TCRdb, the immuneACCESS table is reduced to in-frame sequences with V and J assigned. These tables do not hold every clone; where another copy was compared, an unresolved V gene accounts for under half, and the others remain unexplained. The sample table shows nearly 1,000,000 clones, and more than 75% are seen once. About 1.5% of the sample goes to the ten largest clones. Sequenced sample: memory CD4+ T cells sorted from blood. The sample's cell subset or site label is to be understood as: CD45RA-negative fraction. These receptors originate from a man aged 18-30 years in good health.

The chain joins TRBV5-1 to TRBJ1-2, with 8 positions matching TRBD1. Losses at the gene ends were 0 bases for V and 3 bases for J; bases not matched to a gene: 10. CDR1 and CDR2 (germline): SGHRS, YFSETQ. The CDR3 consists of 17 residues. CDR3 DNA: TGCGCCAGCAGCTTGGGATCTGGTGGGACAGGCTACTATGGCTACACCTTC. Translation gives CASSLGSGGTGYYGYTF.

The chain carries TRBV7-2 and TRBJ2-5; 9 bases fit TRBD2. Germline V gene sequence: CDR1 SGHTA, CDR2 FQGNSA. This CDR3 contains 15 residues. The J segment lost 5 bases and the V segment lost 3 bases, leaving 7 bases of the junction unmatched. The CDR3 nucleotides read TGTGCCAGCAGCTTTAGCGGGGGAGGGTGGGAGACCCAGTACTTC. Its translation: CASSFSGGGWETQYF.

This sequence joins TRBV10-2 and TRBJ1-4, with D possibly TRBD1 on 5 matching bases. CDR1 WSHSY and CDR2 SAAADI come from the germline V gene. The CDR3 runs 16 residues. V lost 3 bases and J 7 bases, leaving 18 bases between the germline ends. The CDR3 nucleotides are TGCGCCAGCAGTGAACCCGTGGCGGGGCAAGTTGAAAAACTGTTTTTT. Amino acids: CASSEPVAGQVEKLFF.

The chain couples TRBV4-3 to TRBJ1-1; D might be TRBD1 (6 bases). The germline V gene encodes CDR1 LGHNA and CDR2 YSLEER. V lost 4 bases, J lost 2 bases, and 11 bases lay in between. The length of the CDR3 is 14 residues. The CDR3 sequence is CASSLRDTNTEAFF. CDR3 sequence (DNA): TGCGCCAGCAGCCTCCGGGACACCAACACTGAAGCTTTCTTT.

V and J are TRBV25-1 and TRBJ2-1, with D perhaps assigned TRBD1 or TRBD2 (5 bases each). The CDR3 is made up of 16 amino acids. The germline gives CDR1 MGHDK, CDR2 SYGVNS. V was cut by 1 base and J by 5 bases, with 15 bases left in between. CDR3 nucleotide sequence: TGTGCCAGCAGTGAATCGGGACCCCACCGCAACAATGAGCAGTTCTTC. It is translated as CASSESGPHRNNEQFF.

This clone occurred once. This sequence joins TRBV18 and TRBJ2-5, with 10 bases that match TRBD2. Trimming cost V 3 bases and J 3 bases; bases outside gene matches: 1. The CDR3 totals 14 residues. Looked up from germline, CDR1 is KGHSH and CDR2 is LQKENI. The chain's CDR3 is CASSPGTSEETQYF. The DNA of the CDR3 is TGTGCCAGCTCACCCGGGACTAGCGAAGAGACCCAGTACTTC.

This clone was detected only a few times. This chain connects TRBV6-1 to TRBJ1-1; the match to TRBD1 covers 10 bases. Looked up from germline, CDR1 is MNHNS and CDR2 is SASEGT. The CDR3 totals 14 residues. Trimming cost V 4 bases and J 4 bases; bases outside gene matches: 3. In nucleotides, the CDR3 is TGTGCCAGCAGTGGCCGGGACAGGGGCACTGAAGCTTTCTTT. It yields the protein CASSGRDRGTEAFF.

This sequence joins TRBV15 and TRBJ2-3, with TRBD2 matching over 7 bases. Germline CDR1 reads LNHNV; CDR2 reads YYDKDF (reference sequence). CDR3 length: 18 amino acids. The ends lost 1 base at V and 2 bases at J; junction bases unmatched: 12. The CDR3 sequence: CATSRGWGGSTHTDTQYF. As DNA, the CDR3 is TGTGCCACCAGCAGAGGATGGGGGGGAAGTACCCACACAGATACGCAGTATTTT.

V usage is TRBV19 and J usage is TRBJ2-2; D call uncertain. The CDR3 spans 13 residues. V was pared by 7 bases and J by 4 bases, with 10 bases between. The germline V gene has CDR1 LNHDA and CDR2 SQIVND (reference sequence). CDR3 sequence reads: CASKRFSTGELFF. For the CDR3, the DNA is TGTGCCAGTAAAAGGTTTAGCACCGGGGAGCTGTTTTTT.

Points on this clone: Other DNA sequences in this specimen translate into the identical CDR3. V and J are TRBV7-9 and TRBJ1-3; D gene ambiguous. The germline CDR1 and CDR2 sequences are SEHNR and FQNEAQ (reference sequence). The length of the CDR3 is 15 residues. V gave up 0 bases and J gave up 2 bases, with 8 bases separating them. In DNA form, the CDR3 reads TGTGCCAGCAGCTTAGCTAGCGGGACTGGAAACACCATATATTTT. Protein: CASSLASGTGNTIYF.

This clone was detected once. V is TRBV7-2 and J is TRBJ1-1, with no clear D. The V end was cut by 6 bases, the J end by 7 bases, with 15 bases between. Germline loops: CDR1 SGHTA, CDR2 FQGNSA. CDR3 length: 13 residues. CDR3 sequence reads: CASRDGSLGEAFF. The CDR3 DNA reads as TGTGCCAGCAGAGACGGGTCATTGGGTGAAGCTTTCTTT. Drawing the rest from reference TRBV7-2 and TRBJ1-1, the complete variable domain is GAGVSQSPSNKVTEKGKDVELRCDPISGHTALYWYRQSLGQGLEFLIYFQGNSAPDKSGLPSDRFSAERTGGSVSTLTIQRTQQEDSAVYLCASRDGSLGEAFFGQGTRLTVV.

The J gene is TRBJ2-7, the V gene TRBV30; TRBD1 agrees at 11 bases. The CDR3 runs 13 residues. Germline CDR1 GTSNPN, CDR2 SVGIG (reference sequence). V dropped 5 bases and J dropped 12; count of bases not matched to a gene: 12. This CDR3 reads CAWLGLPGQGVYF. For the CDR3, the DNA is TGTGCCTGGTTGGGGCTACCGGGACAGGGGGTGTACTTC.

Notes on this clone: This CDR3 is also generated by other DNA sequences in the sample. Here the CDR3 DNA reads TGCGCCAGCAGTGAAAGCAGCACAGATACGCAGTATTTT. It translates to CASSESSTDTQYF. This chain joins TRBV10-1 and TRBJ2-3; D remains ambiguous. V lost 3 bases, J lost 0 bases, and 4 bases lay in between. This CDR3 contains 13 residues. From germline, CDR1 is WNHNN and CDR2 SYGVQD (reference sequence).

V usage is TRBV15 and J usage is TRBJ1-5, with D perhaps matching TRBD1 (6 bases). Trimming shortened V by 1 base and J by 6 bases, and 16 bases separated the two germline ends. Germline values: CDR1 LNHNV, CDR2 YYDKDF (reference sequence). The CDR3 length is 16 residues. CDR3 bases: TGTGCCACCAGCAGAGTGTCCGGGGGGGCCCTTCAGCCCCAGCATTTT. The encoded protein is CATSRVSGGALQPQHF.

J is TRBJ2-5 and V is TRBV20-1; possible D gene TRBD1, 6 bases. V lost 5 bases and J 5 bases, leaving 9 bases between the germline ends. There are 11 residues in the CDR3. Germline V gene sequence: CDR1 DFQATT, CDR2 SNEGSKA (reference sequence). The CDR3 region is CSAYRVETQYF. CDR3 DNA sequence: TGCAGTGCTTACAGGGTGGAGACCCAGTACTTC.

This chain joins TRBV5-1 and TRBJ2-4; the D call may be TRBD1 or TRBD2 (5 bases each). V lost 5 bases and J lost 7, with 13 bases in between. This CDR3 comprises 13 residues. The V gene's germline CDR1 is SGHRS and CDR2 YFSETQ. The CDR3 sequence is CASSLRDRNIQYF. In DNA, the CDR3 is TGCGCCAGCAGTCTCCGGGACCGGAACATTCAGTACTTC.

The chain is built from TRBV2 and TRBJ2-7; maybe TRBD1 (6 bases). Trimming took 8 bases from V and 7 from J, leaving 15 bases between them. Germline CDR1 reads SNHLY; CDR2 reads FYNNEI. The CDR3 is 12 amino acids. The CDR3 coding sequence is TGTGCCAGCCGTAAGGACAGCGTTGAGCAGTACTTC. It yields the protein CASRKDSVEQYF.

In this sample, this clone turned up many times. The chain links TRBV27 to TRBJ1-4; D gene unclear. The germline V and J ends were trimmed by 7 bases and 4 bases, with 13 bases remaining between them. This CDR3 has 14 residues. Germline loops: CDR1 MNHEY, CDR2 SMNVEV (reference sequence). This CDR3 is CASKLGEVNEKLFF. The CDR3 region has the DNA TGTGCCAGCAAATTGGGAGAGGTTAATGAAAAACTGTTTTTT. Complete variable domain (other parts from reference TRBV27 and TRBJ1-4): EAQVTQNPRYLITVTGKKLTVTCSQNMNHEYMSWYRQDPGLGLRQIYYSMNVEVTDKGDVPEGYKVSRKEKRNFPLILESPSPNQTSLYFCASKLGEVNEKLFFGSGTQLSVL.

The chain couples TRBV6-5 to TRBJ2-2; the D is unclear. Germline V lookup: CDR1 MNHEY, CDR2 SVGAGI. There are 15 residues in the CDR3. The germline V and J ends were trimmed by 8 bases and 3 bases, with 16 bases remaining between them. Here the CDR3 DNA reads TGTGCCAGCGGTATCCGGGCCGCTTACACCGGGGAGCTGTTTTTT. The encoded protein is CASGIRAAYTGELFF.

The chain combines TRBV7-9 with TRBJ2-5; the match to TRBD1 covers 11 bases. The junction had 4 bases not matched to a gene; V was cut back by 4 bases and J by 3 bases. CDR3 length equals 15 residues. Germline V gene lookup returns CDR1 SEHNR and CDR2 FQNEAQ (reference sequence). The CDR3 nucleotides read TGTGCCAGCAGCTCGTGGGACAGGGGGAAAGAGACCCAGTACTTC. Residues: CASSSWDRGKETQYF.

The chain employs TRBV18 and TRBJ1-5, with 8 bases aligning to TRBD1. Trimming took 5 bases from V and 7 from J; bases not matched to a gene: 10. This CDR3 has 15 residues. Germline assignment: CDR1 KGHSH and CDR2 LQKENI. The CDR3 nucleotides are TGTGCCAGCTCAACACAGGGGGGCGCAGGACAGCCCCAGCATTTT. Residues: CASSTQGGAGQPQHF.

This chain joins TRBV11-1 and TRBJ2-5; maybe TRBD2 (7 bases). From germline, CDR1 is SGHAT and CDR2 FQDESV (reference sequence). CDR3 length: 15 amino acids. With 2 bases removed from V and 1 base from J, the gap between germline ends came to 11 bases. The CDR3 DNA reads TGTGCCAGCAGCTTATTCCGGGGGGCCCAAGAGACCCAGTACTTC. It translates to CASSLFRGAQETQYF.

This chain uses TRBV10-1 with TRBJ1-4; tentative D call: TRBD1 (6 bases). Germline CDR1 WNHNN, CDR2 SYGVQD (reference sequence). V lost 8 bases to trimming and J lost 7 bases, with 8 bases between them. This CDR3 has 11 amino acids. The CDR3 loop reads CASPQGEKLFF. In nucleotides, the CDR3 is TGCGCCAGCCCACAGGGTGAAAAACTGTTTTTT.

This chain connects TRBV28 to TRBJ2-1, with 8 bases identical to TRBD2. The CDR3 length is 17 residues. V trimming: 6 bases; J trimming: 4 bases; junction bases outside the gene matches: 14. CDR1 is MDHEN and CDR2 is SYDVKM in the germline V gene. The CDR3 region is CASSPAIAGKLYNEQFF. CDR3 bases: TGTGCCAGCAGCCCCGCCATAGCGGGGAAGTTATACAATGAGCAGTTCTTC.

The chain has TRBV4-3 and TRBJ2-1, with 11 bases that match TRBD2. Germline V gene lookup returns CDR1 LGHNA and CDR2 YSLEER. V was clipped by 0 bases and J by 2 bases; unmatched bases: 6. The CDR3 covers 18 residues. In DNA, the CDR3 is TGCGCCAGCAGCCAAGAATTATCGACTAGCGGGGCCTACAATGAGCAGTTCTTC. Residues: CASSQELSTSGAYNEQFF.